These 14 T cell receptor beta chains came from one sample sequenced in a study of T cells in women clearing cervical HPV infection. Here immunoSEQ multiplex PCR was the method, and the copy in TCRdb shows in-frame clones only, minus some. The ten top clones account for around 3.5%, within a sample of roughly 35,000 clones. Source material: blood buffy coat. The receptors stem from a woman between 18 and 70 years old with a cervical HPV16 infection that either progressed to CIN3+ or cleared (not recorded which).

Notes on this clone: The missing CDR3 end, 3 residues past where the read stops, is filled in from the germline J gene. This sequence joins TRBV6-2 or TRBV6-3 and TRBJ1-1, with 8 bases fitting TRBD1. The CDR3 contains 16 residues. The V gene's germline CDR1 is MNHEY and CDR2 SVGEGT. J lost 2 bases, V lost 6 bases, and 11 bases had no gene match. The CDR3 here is CASRDDRGLRNTEAFF. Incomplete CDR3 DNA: TGTGCCAGCAGAGACGACAGGGGACTCCGTAACACTGAA.

The chain's CDR3 is CASSVAPGEKLFF. The CDR3 bases that were read are TGTGCCAGCAGCGTAGCTCCCGGGGAAAAA. The chain uses TRBV9 and TRBJ1-4; no clear D. The read ends 3 residues early relative to the CDR3; the germline J gene fills the gap. V lost 0 bases and J 8 bases, leaving 8 bases between the germline ends. The CDR3 totals 13 residues. Germline assignment: CDR1 SGDLS and CDR2 YYNGEE. Full variable domain (rest looked up from reference TRBV9 and TRBJ1-4): DSGVTQTPKHLITATGQRVTLRCSPRSGDLSVYWYQQSLDQGLQFLIQYYNGEERAKGNILERFSAQQFPDLHSELNLSSLELGDSALYFCASSVAPGEKLFFGSGTQLSVL.

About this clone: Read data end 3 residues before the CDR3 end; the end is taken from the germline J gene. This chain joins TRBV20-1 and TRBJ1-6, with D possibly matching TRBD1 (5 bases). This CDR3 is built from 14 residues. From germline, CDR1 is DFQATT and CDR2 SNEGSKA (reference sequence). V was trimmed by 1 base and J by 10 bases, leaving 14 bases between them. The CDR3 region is CSARVNRGGSPLHF. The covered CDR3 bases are TGCAGTGCTAGAGTAAATAGGGGCGGATCACCC.

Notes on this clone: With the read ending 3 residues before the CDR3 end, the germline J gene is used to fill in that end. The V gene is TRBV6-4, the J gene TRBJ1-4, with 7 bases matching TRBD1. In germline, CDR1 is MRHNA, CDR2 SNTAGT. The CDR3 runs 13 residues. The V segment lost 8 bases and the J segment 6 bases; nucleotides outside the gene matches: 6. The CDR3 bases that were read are TGTGCCAGCTACAGGGGCCCCTATGAAAAA. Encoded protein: CASYRGPYEK. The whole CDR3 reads CASYRGPYEKLFF.

CDR3 DNA (partial): TGTGCTAGTGGTTTGTACAAGACCGGGACAGGGGGCCCCACTGAA. It yields the protein CASGLYKTGTGGPTE. In full, the CDR3 reads CASGLYKTGTGGPTEAFF. The J gene is TRBJ1-1, the V gene TRBV12-5, with TRBD1 matching over 12 bases. From the germline J gene comes the end of the CDR3, since the read stops 3 residues before it. From germline, CDR1 is LGHNT and CDR2 FRNRAP. CDR3 size: 18 residues. Germline trimming cut 2 bases from V and 4 bases from J; bases unmatched to any gene: 11.

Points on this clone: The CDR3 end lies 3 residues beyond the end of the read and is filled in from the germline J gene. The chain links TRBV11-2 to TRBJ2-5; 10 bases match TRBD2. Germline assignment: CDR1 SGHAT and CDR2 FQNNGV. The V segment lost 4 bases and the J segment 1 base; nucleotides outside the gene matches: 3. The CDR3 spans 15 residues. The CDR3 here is CASSSWTSGQETQYF. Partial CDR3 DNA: TGTGCCAGCAGCTCCTGGACTAGCGGCCAAGAGACC.

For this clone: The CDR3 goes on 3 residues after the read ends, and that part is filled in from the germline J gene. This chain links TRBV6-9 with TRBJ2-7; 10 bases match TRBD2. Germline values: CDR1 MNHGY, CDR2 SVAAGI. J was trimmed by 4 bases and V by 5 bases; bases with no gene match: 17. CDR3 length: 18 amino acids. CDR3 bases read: TGTGCCAGCAGTCGACCGTGTAGCGGGAGGACCTATTTGTACGAG. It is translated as CASSRPCSGRTYLYE. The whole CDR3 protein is CASSRPCSGRTYLYEQYF.

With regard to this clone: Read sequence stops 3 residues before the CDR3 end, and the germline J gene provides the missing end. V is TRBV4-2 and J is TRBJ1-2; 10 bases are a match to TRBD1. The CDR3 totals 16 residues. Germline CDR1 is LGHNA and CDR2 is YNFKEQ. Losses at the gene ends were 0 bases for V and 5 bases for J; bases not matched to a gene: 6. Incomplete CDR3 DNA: TGTGCCAGCAGCCAAGAAGATCCGGGACAGGGGTATGGC. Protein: CASSQEDPGQGYG. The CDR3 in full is CASSQEDPGQGYGYTF.

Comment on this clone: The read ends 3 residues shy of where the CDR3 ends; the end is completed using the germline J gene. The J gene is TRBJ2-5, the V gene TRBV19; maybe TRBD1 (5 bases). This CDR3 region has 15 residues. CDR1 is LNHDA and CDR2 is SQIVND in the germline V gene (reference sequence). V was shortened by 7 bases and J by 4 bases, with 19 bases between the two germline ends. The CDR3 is CASTTTATAIETQYF. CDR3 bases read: TGTGCCAGTACTACCACAGCGACAGCAATAGAGACC.

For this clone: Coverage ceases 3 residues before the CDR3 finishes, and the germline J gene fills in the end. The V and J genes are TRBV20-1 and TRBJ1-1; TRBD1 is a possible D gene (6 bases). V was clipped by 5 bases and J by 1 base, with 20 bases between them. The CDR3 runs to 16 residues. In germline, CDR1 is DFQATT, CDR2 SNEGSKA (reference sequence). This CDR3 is CSAGTSQGRKNTEAFF. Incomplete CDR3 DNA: TGCAGTGCTGGAACCTCACAGGGAAGGAAGAACACTGAA.

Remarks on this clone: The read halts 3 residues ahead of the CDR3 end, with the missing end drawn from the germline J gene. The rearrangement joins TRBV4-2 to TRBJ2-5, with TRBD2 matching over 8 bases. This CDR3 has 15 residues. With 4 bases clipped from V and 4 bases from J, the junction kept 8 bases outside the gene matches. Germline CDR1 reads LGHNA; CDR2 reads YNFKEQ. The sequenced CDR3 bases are TGTGCCAGCAGCCTGGGAACAGCGGGAGTAGAGACC. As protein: CASSLGTAGVET. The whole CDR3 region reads CASSLGTAGVETQYF.

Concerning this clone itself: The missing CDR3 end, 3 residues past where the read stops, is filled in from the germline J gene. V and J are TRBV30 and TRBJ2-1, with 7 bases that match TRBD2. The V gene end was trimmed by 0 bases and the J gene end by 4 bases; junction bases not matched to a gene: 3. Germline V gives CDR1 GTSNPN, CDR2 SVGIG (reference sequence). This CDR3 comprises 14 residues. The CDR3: CAWSVGDYYNEQFF. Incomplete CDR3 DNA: TGTGCCTGGAGTGTTGGGGACTATTACAATGAG.

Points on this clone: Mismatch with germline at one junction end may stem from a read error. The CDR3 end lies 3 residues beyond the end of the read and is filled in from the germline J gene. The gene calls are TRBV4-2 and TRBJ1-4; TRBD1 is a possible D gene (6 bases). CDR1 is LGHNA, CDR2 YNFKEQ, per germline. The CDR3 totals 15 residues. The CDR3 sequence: CASSQERGGSEKLFF. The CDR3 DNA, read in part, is TGCGCCAGCAGCCAAGAGAGGGGGGGGAGTGAAAAA.

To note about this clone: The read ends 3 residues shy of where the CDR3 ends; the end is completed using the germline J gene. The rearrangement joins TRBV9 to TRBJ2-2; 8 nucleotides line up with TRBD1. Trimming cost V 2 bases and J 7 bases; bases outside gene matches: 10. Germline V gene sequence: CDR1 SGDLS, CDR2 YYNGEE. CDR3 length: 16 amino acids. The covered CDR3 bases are TGTGCCAGCAGCGTCGACCCTGGACAGGGAAACGGGGAG. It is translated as CASSVDPGQGNGE. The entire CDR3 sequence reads CASSVDPGQGNGELFF.